This is a list of T cell receptor beta chains from one sample in a study of radiotherapy plus CTLA-4 blockade in lung cancer. TCRdb's copy holds only in-frame clones and misses some; the assay was immunoSEQ multiplex PCR. Here the sample spans tens of thousands of clones, 85% to 90% being singletons. This specimen was peripheral blood, taken from a patient treated with radiotherapy plus ipilimumab. These receptors originate from a human donor with non-small cell lung cancer that progressed on radiotherapy plus ipilimumab. Both conserved end residues are part of each CDR3. A D gene is named only where the DNA matches it firmly. Some rows mark clone size as missing; the rest say once, few, many or name a class of expanded clone.

v_call: TRBV5-1; d_call: NA; clone_size: once; j_call: TRBJ1-1; cdr3_aa: CASSLGDTEAFF; cdr3_nt: TGCGCCAGCAGCTTGGGGGACACTGAAGCTTTCTTT
v_call: TRBV2; d_call: NA; clone_size: NA; j_call: TRBJ1-2; cdr3_aa: CASSELGLGGYTF; cdr3_nt: TGTGCCAGCAGTGAGCTGGGTCTCGGTGGCTACACCTTC
v_call: TRBV29-1; d_call: NA; clone_size: NA; j_call: TRBJ2-3; cdr3_aa: CSVGDRTQYF; cdr3_nt: TGCAGCGTTGGGGACCGAACGCAGTATTTT
v_call: TRBV6-5; d_call: TRBD2; clone_size: few; j_call: TRBJ2-7; cdr3_aa: CASSYSGGGSAYEQYF; cdr3_nt: TGTGCCAGCAGTTACTCGGGGGGGGGTTCAGCCTACGAGCAGTACTTC
v_call: TRBV27; d_call: TRBD1; clone_size: NA; j_call: TRBJ2-7; cdr3_aa: CASSSPGTGGSWEQYF; cdr3_nt: TGTGCCAGCAGTTCACCGGGCACAGGGGGGTCTTGGGAGCAGTACTTC
v_call: TRBV9; d_call: NA; clone_size: NA; j_call: TRBJ1-2; cdr3_aa: CASSVVPASYGYTF; cdr3_nt: TGTGCCAGCAGCGTAGTGCCAGCTTCCTATGGCTACACCTTC
v_call: TRBV19; d_call: TRBD1; clone_size: NA; j_call: TRBJ2-7; cdr3_aa: CASSKRQGGSYEQYF; cdr3_nt: TGTGCCAGTAGTAAGCGACAGGGGGGCTCCTACGAGCAGTACTTC
v_call: TRBV4-3; d_call: NA; clone_size: NA; j_call: TRBJ2-1; cdr3_aa: CASSQAGGGGEQFF; cdr3_nt: TGCGCCAGCAGCCAAGCGGGAGGGGGCGGTGAGCAGTTCTTC
v_call: TRBV30; d_call: NA; clone_size: NA; j_call: TRBJ2-5; cdr3_aa: CAWSEKNKRETQYF; cdr3_nt: TGTGCCTGGAGTGAGAAGAACAAACGAGAGACCCAGTACTTC
v_call: TRBV6-6; d_call: NA; clone_size: NA; j_call: TRBJ1-6; cdr3_aa: CASSPRPTVPLHF; cdr3_nt: TGTGCCAGCAGTCCCCGCCCGACAGTTCCCCTCCACTTT
v_call: TRBV5-5; d_call: NA; clone_size: NA; j_call: TRBJ2-3; cdr3_aa: CASSWQAPLTDTQYF; cdr3_nt: TGTGCCAGCAGCTGGCAGGCTCCTCTCACAGATACGCAGTATTTT
v_call: TRBV4-3; d_call: NA; clone_size: NA; j_call: TRBJ1-2; cdr3_aa: CASSPGGGANYGYTF; cdr3_nt: TGCGCCAGCAGCCCTGGGGGCGGAGCTAACTATGGCTACACCTTC
v_call: TRBV14; d_call: TRBD1; clone_size: NA; j_call: TRBJ1-2; cdr3_aa: CASSQARTGGGGYTF; cdr3_nt: TGTGCCAGCAGCCAAGCCCGGACAGGGGGGGGCGGCTACACCTTC
v_call: TRBV7-9; d_call: TRBD1; clone_size: NA; j_call: TRBJ2-5; cdr3_aa: CASSTRTGSETQYF; cdr3_nt: TGTGCCAGCAGCACCCGGACAGGGAGTGAGACCCAGTACTTC
v_call: TRBV6-1; d_call: NA; clone_size: NA; j_call: TRBJ2-7; cdr3_aa: CASSESWTSYEQYF; cdr3_nt: TGTGCCAGCAGTGAAAGCTGGACCTCCTACGAGCAGTACTTC
v_call: TRBV5-6; d_call: TRBD1; clone_size: NA; j_call: TRBJ2-7; cdr3_aa: CASSLVQGYSYEQYF; cdr3_nt: TGTGCCAGCAGCTTGGTACAGGGGTACTCCTACGAGCAGTACTTC
v_call: TRBV9; d_call: TRBD2; clone_size: once; j_call: TRBJ2-7; cdr3_aa: CASSESPGGLGEQYF; cdr3_nt: TGTGCCAGCAGCGAGTCCCCCGGGGGGTTGGGCGAGCAGTACTTC
v_call: TRBV15; d_call: TRBD2; clone_size: NA; j_call: TRBJ2-5; cdr3_aa: CATSRGEGRETQYF; cdr3_nt: TGTGCCACCAGCAGAGGGGAGGGGAGAGAGACCCAGTACTTC
v_call: TRBV5-6; d_call: NA; clone_size: NA; j_call: TRBJ2-5; cdr3_aa: CASSFGGAYQETQYF; cdr3_nt: TGTGCCAGCAGCTTCGGCGGGGCTTACCAAGAGACCCAGTACTTC
v_call: TRBV7-9; d_call: NA; clone_size: NA; j_call: TRBJ1-2; cdr3_aa: CASSLGPEGGYTF; cdr3_nt: TGTGCCAGCAGCTTGGGGCCCGAGGGGGGCTACACCTTC
v_call: TRBV4-1; d_call: NA; clone_size: NA; j_call: TRBJ2-1; cdr3_aa: CASSQGNSYNEQFF; cdr3_nt: TGCGCCAGCAGCCAAGGGAACTCCTACAATGAGCAGTTCTTC
v_call: TRBV7-2; d_call: NA; clone_size: NA; j_call: TRBJ2-7; cdr3_aa: CASSLHGNEQYF; cdr3_nt: TGTGCCAGCAGCTTGCATGGCAACGAGCAGTACTTC
v_call: TRBV2; d_call: NA; clone_size: NA; j_call: TRBJ1-2; cdr3_aa: CASSDTTGTYGYTF; cdr3_nt: TGTGCCAGCAGTGATACTACAGGGACCTATGGCTACACCTTC
v_call: TRBV9; d_call: NA; clone_size: NA; j_call: TRBJ1-2; cdr3_aa: CASSVGEVGYTF; cdr3_nt: TGTGCCAGCAGCGTAGGGGAGGTGGGCTACACCTTC
v_call: TRBV19; d_call: NA; clone_size: NA; j_call: TRBJ1-2; cdr3_aa: CASSMGLTGLYGYTF; cdr3_nt: TGTGCCAGTAGTATGGGACTAACAGGCCTCTATGGCTACACCTTC
v_call: TRBV6-1; d_call: NA; clone_size: NA; j_call: TRBJ1-1; cdr3_aa: CASSEGATGTAFF; cdr3_nt: TGTGCCAGCAGTGAGGGGGCGACAGGCACGGCTTTCTTT
v_call: TRBV9; d_call: NA; clone_size: NA; j_call: TRBJ1-6; cdr3_aa: CASSVRNYNSPLHF; cdr3_nt: TGTGCCAGCAGCGTCAGGAACTATAATTCACCCCTCCACTTT
v_call: TRBV2; d_call: NA; clone_size: NA; j_call: TRBJ2-7; cdr3_aa: CASSPLNDEQYF; cdr3_nt: TGTGCCAGCAGTCCCCTTAACGACGAGCAGTACTTC
v_call: TRBV10-3; d_call: NA; clone_size: NA; j_call: TRBJ1-5; cdr3_aa: CAISESGQGNQPQHF; cdr3_nt: TGTGCCATCAGTGAGTCGGGACAAGGCAATCAGCCCCAGCATTTT
v_call: TRBV18; d_call: NA; clone_size: NA; j_call: TRBJ1-1; cdr3_aa: CASSPGRGTEAFF; cdr3_nt: TGTGCCAGCTCACCCGGTCGGGGAACTGAAGCTTTCTTT
v_call: TRBV6-5; d_call: NA; clone_size: NA; j_call: TRBJ1-2; cdr3_aa: CASSPTNYGYTF; cdr3_nt: TGTGCCAGCAGCCCTACGAACTATGGCTACACCTTC
v_call: TRBV7-2; d_call: NA; clone_size: once; j_call: TRBJ1-5; cdr3_aa: CASSPVASANQPQHF; cdr3_nt: TGTGCCAGCAGCCCCGTCGCGTCAGCAAATCAGCCCCAGCATTTT
v_call: TRBV9; d_call: NA; clone_size: NA; j_call: TRBJ2-7; cdr3_aa: CASSVGDGGNYEQYF; cdr3_nt: TGTGCCAGCAGCGTCGGGGACGGGGGTAACTACGAGCAGTACTTC
v_call: TRBV18; d_call: NA; clone_size: once; j_call: TRBJ2-7; cdr3_aa: CASSPSYSSYEQYF; cdr3_nt: TGTGCCAGCTCACCAAGTTACTCCTCCTACGAGCAGTACTTC
v_call: TRBV6-5; d_call: NA; clone_size: NA; j_call: TRBJ2-7; cdr3_aa: CASSYSNGLGAYEQYF; cdr3_nt: TGTGCCAGCAGTTACTCGAATGGATTGGGGGCCTACGAGCAGTACTTC
v_call: TRBV9; d_call: TRBD1; clone_size: NA; j_call: TRBJ2-7; cdr3_aa: CASSANPGQGSYEQYF; cdr3_nt: TGTGCCAGCAGCGCCAACCCGGGACAGGGGAGTTACGAGCAGTACTTC
v_call: TRBV30; d_call: NA; clone_size: NA; j_call: TRBJ1-5; cdr3_aa: CAWGTTWGQPQHF; cdr3_nt: TGTGCCTGGGGGACTACTTGGGGTCAGCCCCAGCATTTT
v_call: TRBV10-3; d_call: NA; clone_size: NA; j_call: TRBJ2-1; cdr3_aa: CAIGAQGSSNEQFF; cdr3_nt: TGTGCCATCGGAGCCCAGGGGTCCAGCAATGAGCAGTTCTTC
v_call: TRBV7-6; d_call: TRBD2; clone_size: NA; j_call: TRBJ2-3; cdr3_aa: CASSPGASGGPSTDTQYF; cdr3_nt: TGTGCCAGCAGCCCCGGCGCCAGCGGGGGGCCTAGCACAGATACGCAGTATTTT
v_call: TRBV15; d_call: NA; clone_size: NA; j_call: TRBJ1-1; cdr3_aa: CATSKQGVNTEAFF; cdr3_nt: TGTGCCACCAGCAAACAAGGAGTGAACACTGAAGCTTTCTTT
v_call: TRBV9; d_call: NA; clone_size: NA; j_call: TRBJ2-3; cdr3_aa: CASSISFPRTDTQYF; cdr3_nt: TGTGCCAGCAGCATCTCCTTCCCTCGGACGGACACGCAGTATTTT
v_call: TRBV27; d_call: TRBD2; clone_size: NA; j_call: TRBJ2-7; cdr3_aa: CASSLYGTSGRALSYEQYF; cdr3_nt: TGTGCCAGCAGTTTATACGGGACTAGCGGGAGGGCCCTATCCTACGAGCAGTACTTC
v_call: TRBV7-6; d_call: TRBD1; clone_size: NA; j_call: TRBJ2-5; cdr3_aa: CASSLAQGETQYF; cdr3_nt: TGTGCCAGCAGCTTAGCACAGGGGGAGACCCAGTACTTC
v_call: TRBV4-2; d_call: TRBD1; clone_size: NA; j_call: TRBJ1-4; cdr3_aa: CASSSRQGSGKLFF; cdr3_nt: TGTGCCAGCAGCTCCCGACAGGGGTCAGGAAAACTGTTTTTT
v_call: TRBV10-3; d_call: NA; clone_size: NA; j_call: TRBJ1-2; cdr3_aa: CAVRTIIDYGYTF; cdr3_nt: TGTGCCGTTAGAACGATAATTGACTATGGCTACACCTTC
v_call: TRBV1; d_call: NA; clone_size: NA; j_call: TRBJ2-1; cdr3_aa: CTSSQAGGLAGGIEQFF; cdr3_nt: TGCACCAGCAGCCAAGCAGGCGGACTAGCGGGGGGAATTGAGCAGTTCTTC
v_call: TRBV4-2; d_call: TRBD1; clone_size: NA; j_call: TRBJ2-1; cdr3_aa: CASSQERGLGSRWIF; cdr3_nt: TGTGCCAGCAGCCAAGAGAGGGGGCTGGGTAGCAGGTGGATCTTC
v_call: TRBV18; d_call: NA; clone_size: NA; j_call: TRBJ1-1; cdr3_aa: CASSPPLRLRGSEAFF; cdr3_nt: TGTGCCAGCTCACCACCGTTAAGGCTTAGGGGTTCTGAAGCTTTCTTT
v_call: TRBV9; d_call: NA; clone_size: NA; j_call: TRBJ2-1; cdr3_aa: CASSVRGQEQFF; cdr3_nt: TGTGCCAGCAGCGTTAGGGGTCAGGAGCAGTTCTTC
v_call: TRBV7-9; d_call: TRBD2; clone_size: NA; j_call: TRBJ2-5; cdr3_aa: CASSLGGGETQYF; cdr3_nt: TGTGCCAGCAGCTTAGGCGGGGGAGAGACCCAGTACTTC
v_call: TRBV12-5; d_call: NA; clone_size: NA; j_call: TRBJ1-2; cdr3_aa: CASGLFPNNYGYTF; cdr3_nt: TGTGCTAGTGGTTTGTTTCCAAATAACTATGGCTACACCTTC
v_call: TRBV5-4; d_call: TRBD2; clone_size: NA; j_call: TRBJ2-1; cdr3_aa: CASSSGGALNEQFF; cdr3_nt: TGTGCCAGCAGCTCCGGGGGGGCCCTCAATGAGCAGTTCTTC
v_call: TRBV7-9; d_call: NA; clone_size: NA; j_call: TRBJ1-4; cdr3_aa: CASRRGNEKLFF; cdr3_nt: TGTGCCAGCAGGAGGGGGAATGAAAAACTGTTTTTT
v_call: TRBV7-9; d_call: TRBD2; clone_size: NA; j_call: TRBJ2-1; cdr3_aa: CASSPGTSLAVDEQFF; cdr3_nt: TGTGCCAGCAGCCCCGGGACTAGCCTCGCGGTGGATGAGCAGTTCTTC
v_call: TRBV18; d_call: TRBD1; clone_size: once; j_call: TRBJ1-5; cdr3_aa: CASSLGTGGNQPQHF; cdr3_nt: TGTGCCAGCTCACTTGGGACAGGGGGGAATCAGCCCCAGCATTTT
v_call: TRBV7-9; d_call: NA; clone_size: once; j_call: TRBJ2-1; cdr3_aa: CASSDQLLGEQFF; cdr3_nt: TGTGCCAGCAGCGACCAACTTTTGGGGGAGCAGTTCTTC
v_call: TRBV28; d_call: NA; clone_size: few; j_call: TRBJ2-7; cdr3_aa: CASRTGHAVSYEQYF; cdr3_nt: TGTGCCAGCAGGACCGGACATGCGGTCTCCTACGAGCAGTACTTC
v_call: TRBV10-3; d_call: TRBD2; clone_size: NA; j_call: TRBJ2-3; cdr3_aa: CAISLAGADTQYF; cdr3_nt: TGTGCCATCAGCCTAGCGGGAGCAGATACGCAGTATTTT
v_call: TRBV6-5; d_call: NA; clone_size: NA; j_call: TRBJ1-2; cdr3_aa: CASSNRQGRGYTF; cdr3_nt: TGTGCCAGCAGCAACAGGCAGGGTAGAGGCTACACCTTC
v_call: TRBV7-2; d_call: NA; clone_size: NA; j_call: TRBJ2-7; cdr3_aa: CASSLDRNYEQYF; cdr3_nt: TGTGCCAGCAGCCTAGACAGGAACTACGAGCAGTACTTC